This TCR beta chain was identified during a study of regulatory T cells in long-lasting Graves disease. Study-level information: Graves' patients, newly diagnosed, had taken antithyroid drugs under 3 months. General study results and limits: Fewer public clonotypes were shared by new patients (approximately 970) than by persistent patients (about 3,000). Persistent disease favored TRBV28, TRBJ1-2 and TRBJ2-5.

This clonotype was detected only a few times. What it binds is unknown. Libraries of TCR beta came from iRepertoire HTBI primers plus Arm-PCR of CDR3 regions. TCRdb re-called the multiplex PCR reads through MiXCR, storing one row per CDR3 protein. Here the sample spans hundreds of thousands of distinct CDR3 sequences, roughly 14% being singletons. Time point denoted: newly diagnosed GD, antithyroid drugs for less than 3 months. Generation of the TCR library employed RNA extracted from PBMCs. Trimming cost V 5 bases and J 5 bases, with 17 bases left between them. Looked up from germline, CDR1 is SEHNR and CDR2 is FQNEAQ (reference sequence). This CDR3 region has 15 residues. This sample also belongs to another study, concerning T cells in Graves' hyperthyroidism and ophthalmopathy. That publication notes: With the HTBI primer set, the TCR CDR3 went through a first round of RT-PCR.

This receptor was identified in a man aged 30-40 years with Graves disease. J is TRBJ2-3 and V is TRBV7-9; D gene ambiguous. The sequenced sample was peripheral blood mononuclear cells (PBMCs), obtained at new diagnosis, from a patient treated with antithyroid drugs. The CDR3 coding sequence is TGTGCCAGCAGCCGCTTGGCCCAGCTACTAGATACGCAGTATTTT. Protein product: CASSRLAQLLDTQYF.